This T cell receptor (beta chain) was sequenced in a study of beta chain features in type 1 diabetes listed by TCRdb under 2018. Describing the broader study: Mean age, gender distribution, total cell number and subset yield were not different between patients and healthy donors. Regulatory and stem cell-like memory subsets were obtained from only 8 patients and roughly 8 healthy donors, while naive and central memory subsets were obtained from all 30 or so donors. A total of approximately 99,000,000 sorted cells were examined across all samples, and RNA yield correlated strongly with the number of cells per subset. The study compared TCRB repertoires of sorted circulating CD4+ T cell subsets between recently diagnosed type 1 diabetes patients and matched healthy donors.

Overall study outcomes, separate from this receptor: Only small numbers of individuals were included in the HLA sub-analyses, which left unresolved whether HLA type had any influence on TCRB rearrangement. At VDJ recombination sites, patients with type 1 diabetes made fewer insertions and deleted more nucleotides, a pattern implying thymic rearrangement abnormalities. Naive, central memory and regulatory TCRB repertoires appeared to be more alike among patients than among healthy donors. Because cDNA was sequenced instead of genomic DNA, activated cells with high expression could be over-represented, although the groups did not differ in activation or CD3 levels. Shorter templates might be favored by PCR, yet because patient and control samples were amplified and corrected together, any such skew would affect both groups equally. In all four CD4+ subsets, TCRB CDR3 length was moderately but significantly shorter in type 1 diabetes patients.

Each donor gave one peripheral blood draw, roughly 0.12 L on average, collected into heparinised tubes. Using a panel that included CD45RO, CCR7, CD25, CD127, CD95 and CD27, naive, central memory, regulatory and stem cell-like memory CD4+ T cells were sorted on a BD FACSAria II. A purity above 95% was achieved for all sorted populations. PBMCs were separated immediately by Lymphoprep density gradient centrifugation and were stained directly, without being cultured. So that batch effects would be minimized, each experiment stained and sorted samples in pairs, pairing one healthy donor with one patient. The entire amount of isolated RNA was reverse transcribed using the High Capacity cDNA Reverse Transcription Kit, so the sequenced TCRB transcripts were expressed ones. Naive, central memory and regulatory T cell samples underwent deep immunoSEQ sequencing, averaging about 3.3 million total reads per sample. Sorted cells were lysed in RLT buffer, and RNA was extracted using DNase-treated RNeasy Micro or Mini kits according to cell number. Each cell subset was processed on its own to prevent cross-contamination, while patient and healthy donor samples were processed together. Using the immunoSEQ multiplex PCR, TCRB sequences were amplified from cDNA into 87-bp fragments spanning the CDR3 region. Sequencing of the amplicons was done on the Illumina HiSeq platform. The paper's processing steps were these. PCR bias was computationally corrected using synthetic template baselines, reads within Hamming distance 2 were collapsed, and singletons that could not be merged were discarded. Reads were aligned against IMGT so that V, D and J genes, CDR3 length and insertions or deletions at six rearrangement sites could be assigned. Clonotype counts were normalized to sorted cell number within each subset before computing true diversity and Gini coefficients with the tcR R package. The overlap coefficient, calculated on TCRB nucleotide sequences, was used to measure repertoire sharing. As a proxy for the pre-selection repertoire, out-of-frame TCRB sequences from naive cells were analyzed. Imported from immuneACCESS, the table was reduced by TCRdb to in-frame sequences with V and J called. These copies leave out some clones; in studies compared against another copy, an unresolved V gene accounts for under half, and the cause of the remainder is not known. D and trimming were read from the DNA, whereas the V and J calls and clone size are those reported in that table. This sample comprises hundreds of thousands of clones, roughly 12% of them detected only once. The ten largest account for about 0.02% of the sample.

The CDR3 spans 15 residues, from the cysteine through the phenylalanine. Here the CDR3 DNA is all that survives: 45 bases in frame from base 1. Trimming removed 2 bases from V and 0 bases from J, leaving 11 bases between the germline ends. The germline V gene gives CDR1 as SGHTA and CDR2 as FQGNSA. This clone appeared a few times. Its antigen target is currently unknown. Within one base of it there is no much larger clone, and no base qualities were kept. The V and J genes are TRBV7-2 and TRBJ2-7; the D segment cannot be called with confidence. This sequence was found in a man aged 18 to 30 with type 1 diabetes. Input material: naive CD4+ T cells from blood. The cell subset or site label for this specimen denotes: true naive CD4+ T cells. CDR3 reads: CASSLTGPSSYEQYF. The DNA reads TGTGCCAGCAGCTTAACCGGGCCGAGCTCCTACGAGCAGTACTTC.